The present T cell receptor beta chain was sequenced within a study of T cell responses to AZD1222 COVID-19 vaccine. The overall study: The study pooled second doses at about 4 or about 12 weeks.

With regard to this clone: No antigen is known for it.

Repertoires were generated with immunoSEQ multiplex PCR, while TCRdb's copy carries only in-frame clones and drops some. The sample includes about 100,000 clones, 92% of them seen just once. Study-wide findings and caveats: Increases in Spike-specific TCR breadth and depth were seen after two AZD1222 doses. Donors, mostly white British, included more females; clonal diversity was possibly underestimated.

Sequenced here: peripheral blood, sampled on day 0 of AZD1222 vaccination. The clonotype originates from an adult in good health.

The CDR3 protein is CASSQEGGQRSYNEQFF. The CDR3 nucleotides are TGTGCCAGCAGCCAAGAAGGAGGACAACGCTCCTACAATGAGCAGTTCTTC. The J gene is TRBJ2-1, the V gene TRBV3-1 (or the pseudogene TRBV3-2); D is tentatively TRBD1 or TRBD2 (5 bases each). The germline V gene encodes CDR1 LGHDT and CDR2 YNNKEL (reference sequence). CDR3 length equals 17 residues. V shed 0 bases and J shed 0 bases, with 12 bases lying between them.